Shown below are 8 T cell receptor beta chains from a single sample sequenced in a study of cytomegalovirus exposure and HLA in healthy donors. The PCR used 60 Vbeta and 13 Jbeta primers. The data were produced by immunoSEQ multiplex PCR, yet TCRdb's version contains in-frame clones alone and is incomplete. Found here are about 160,000 clones, approximately 74% of them singletons; the top ten hold under 3.5%. The sequencing input was PBMCs. The receptor source for this set is a woman under 40 in good health and CMV-seronegative.

The CDR3 sequence: CASSSDRSSYEQYF. The CDR3 coding sequence is TGTGCCAGCAGCTCGGACAGGAGCTCCTACGAGCAGTACTTC. The chain couples TRBV5-4 to TRBJ2-7, with 7 nucleotides matching TRBD1. V trimming: 3 bases; J trimming: 0 bases; junction bases outside the gene matches: 3. CDR1 and CDR2 (germline): SGHNT, YYREEE (reference sequence). This CDR3 has 14 amino acids. Full variable domain (remainder filled in from reference TRBV5-4 and TRBJ2-7): ETGVTQSPTHLIKTRGQQVTLRCSSQSGHNTVSWYQQALGQGPQFIFQYYREEENGRGNFPPRFSGLQFPNYSSELNVNALELDDSALYLCASSSDRSSYEQYFGPGTRLTVT.

This chain links TRBV7-2 with TRBJ2-2; D unresolved. CDR1 and CDR2 from the germline V gene are SGHTA and FQGNSA. The germline V and J ends were trimmed by 2 bases and 4 bases, with 8 bases remaining between them. CDR3 length: 14 residues. The CDR3 here is CASSLLERTGELFF. The CDR3 region has the DNA TGTGCCAGCAGCTTATTAGAGCGCACCGGGGAGCTGTTTTTT.

The rearrangement uses TRBV30 and TRBJ1-4, with a possible D match to TRBD1 (5 bases). The germline V gene encodes CDR1 GTSNPN and CDR2 SVGIG (reference sequence). Trimming stripped 5 bases from V and 7 bases from J, with 11 bases between. The CDR3 has 12 residues. This CDR3 reads CAWGPGGEKLFF. CDR3 in DNA: TGTGCCTGGGGACCGGGGGGTGAAAAACTGTTTTTT.

This chain links TRBV15 with TRBJ1-2; 8 bases fit TRBD1. The CDR3 consists of 18 residues. CDR1 is LNHNV, CDR2 YYDKDF, per germline (reference sequence). V gave up 0 bases and J gave up 1 base; unmatched junction bases: 10. In DNA form, the CDR3 reads TGTGCCACCAGCAGAGATCCCGGGACAGGACGGTTTAACTATGGCTACACCTTC. Its translation: CATSRDPGTGRFNYGYTF.

The genes are TRBV7-6 and TRBJ2-3; no reliable D call. Germline CDR1 SGHVS, CDR2 FNYEAQ. CDR3 size: 14 residues. V gave up 1 base and J gave up 1 base, with 6 bases separating them. CDR3 in amino acids: CASSLDYRTDTQYF. CDR3 nucleotide sequence: TGTGCCAGCAGCTTAGACTACCGCACAGATACGCAGTATTTT. The variable domain in full, with the rest retrieved from reference TRBV7-6 and TRBJ2-3, is GAGVSQSPRYKVTKRGQDVALRCDPISGHVSLYWYRQALGQGPEFLTYFNYEAQQDKSGLPNDRFSAERPEGSISTLTIQRTEQRDSAMYRCASSLDYRTDTQYFGPGTRLTVL.

The rearrangement joins TRBV5-1 to TRBJ1-5; D is possibly TRBD1 (6 bases). The CDR3 length is 14 residues. The V end lost 0 bases, the J end lost 7 bases, and 11 bases lay between the germline ends. The germline gives CDR1 SGHRS, CDR2 YFSETQ. This chain's CDR3 is CASSLGDRSQPQHF. CDR3 sequence (DNA): TGCGCCAGCAGCTTGGGTGACAGGAGCCAGCCCCAGCATTTT.

The chain couples TRBV28 to TRBJ1-5; 7 bases agree with TRBD1. This CDR3 spans 13 amino acids. Unmatched junction bases numbered 4, after V lost 5 bases and J lost 6 bases. Germline CDR1 reads MDHEN; CDR2 reads SYDVKM. The DNA of the CDR3 is TGTGCCAGCAGTCCAGGGGGAAGTCAGCCCCAGCATTTT. Translating gives CASSPGGSQPQHF. The variable domain in full, completed from reference TRBV28 and TRBJ1-5, reads DVKVTQSSRYLVKRTGEKVFLECVQDMDHENMFWYRQDPGLGLRLIYFSYDVKMKEKGDIPEGYSVSREKKERFSLILESASTNQTSMYLCASSPGGSQPQHFGDGTRLSIL.

The V call is TRBV9, the J call TRBJ2-5; D is possibly TRBD2 (5 bases). Trimming cost V 0 bases and J 5 bases, with 11 bases left between them. Germline V gives CDR1 SGDLS, CDR2 YYNGEE. CDR3 length equals 14 residues. The CDR3 spells CASSVDSRRETQYF. CDR3 in DNA: TGTGCCAGCAGCGTAGATTCTAGGAGGGAGACCCAGTACTTC.